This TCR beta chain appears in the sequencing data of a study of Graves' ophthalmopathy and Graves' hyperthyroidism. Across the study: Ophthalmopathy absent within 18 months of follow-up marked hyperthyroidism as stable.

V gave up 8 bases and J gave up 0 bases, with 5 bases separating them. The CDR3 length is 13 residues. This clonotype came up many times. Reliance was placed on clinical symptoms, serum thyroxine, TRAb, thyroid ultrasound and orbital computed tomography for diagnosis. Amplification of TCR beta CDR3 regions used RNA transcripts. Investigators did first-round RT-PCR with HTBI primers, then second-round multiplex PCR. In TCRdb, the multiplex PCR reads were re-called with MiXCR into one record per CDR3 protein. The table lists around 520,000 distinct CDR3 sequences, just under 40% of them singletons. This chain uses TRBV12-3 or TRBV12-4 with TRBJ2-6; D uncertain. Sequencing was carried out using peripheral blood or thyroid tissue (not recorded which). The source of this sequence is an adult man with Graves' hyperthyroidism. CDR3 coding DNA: TGTGCCAGCCGACTCTCTGGGGCCAACGTCCTGACTTTC. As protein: CASRLSGANVLTF.